The T cell receptor (beta chain) under discussion was sequenced for a study of long-term antiretroviral therapy in people with HIV. Researchers ran immunoSEQ v3.0 at survey level. Sequencing used immunoSEQ multiplex PCR; TCRdb keeps in-frame clones, though not all of them. Of over 30,000 clones in the sample, approximately 80% are singletons; the top ten hold approximately 6.5%. The CDR3 totals 13 residues. The germline gives CDR1 SGHTA, CDR2 FQGNSA. V dropped 2 bases and J dropped 4 bases, with 8 bases sitting between them. The sequencing used unsorted PBMCs, collected 0.6 years after starting antiretroviral therapy. The receptor's source is a man aged 18 to 30 with HIV. The chain combines TRBV7-2 with TRBJ1-2; D gene uncertain. This CDR3 reads CASSLSGIYGYTF. In nucleotides, the CDR3 is TGTGCCAGCAGCTTATCGGGGATCTATGGCTACACCTTC.